This record looks at one T cell receptor (beta chain) sequence and its context. Its antigen is unknown. This record comes from a study of CD8+ T cells in alopecia areata. Turning to the study itself: Treatment of the treated patients consisted of oral tofacitinib, 5 to 10 mg twice daily.

In each case, RNA was isolated and then reverse transcribed into cDNA as the sequencing template. The protocol was immunoSEQ multiplex PCR, while the TCRdb copy is restricted to in-frame clones and leaves out a portion. The sample consists of 150,000 to 200,000 clones, about half of them appearing once. This sample's treatment: oral pan-JAK inhibitor, 5-10 mg twice daily. V was pared by 5 bases and J by 6 bases, with 11 bases between. The CDR3 extends over 12 amino acids. The germline V gene has CDR1 GTSNPN and CDR2 SVGIG (reference sequence). General study findings and limits: Sequencing of scalp tissue also captures the resident alphabeta T cells of normal skin. Higher clonality and more expanded CD8+ clones appeared in lesional than normal scalp.

The rearrangement joins TRBV30 to TRBJ1-3; D ambiguous. The origin of this receptor is a human donor with alopecia areata. The starting material was CD8+ T cells sorted from blood, obtained around week 54, from a patient treated with tofacitinib. The CDR3: CAWAWHENTIYF. The CDR3 DNA sequence: TGTGCCTGGGCCTGGCATGAAAACACCATATATTTT. Complete variable domain (other parts from reference TRBV30 and TRBJ1-3): SQTIHQWPATLVQPVGSPLSLECTVEGTSNPNLYWYRQAAGRGLQLLFYSVGIGQISSEVPQNLSASRPQDRQFILSSKKLLLSDSGFYLCAWAWHENTIYFGEGSWLTVV.